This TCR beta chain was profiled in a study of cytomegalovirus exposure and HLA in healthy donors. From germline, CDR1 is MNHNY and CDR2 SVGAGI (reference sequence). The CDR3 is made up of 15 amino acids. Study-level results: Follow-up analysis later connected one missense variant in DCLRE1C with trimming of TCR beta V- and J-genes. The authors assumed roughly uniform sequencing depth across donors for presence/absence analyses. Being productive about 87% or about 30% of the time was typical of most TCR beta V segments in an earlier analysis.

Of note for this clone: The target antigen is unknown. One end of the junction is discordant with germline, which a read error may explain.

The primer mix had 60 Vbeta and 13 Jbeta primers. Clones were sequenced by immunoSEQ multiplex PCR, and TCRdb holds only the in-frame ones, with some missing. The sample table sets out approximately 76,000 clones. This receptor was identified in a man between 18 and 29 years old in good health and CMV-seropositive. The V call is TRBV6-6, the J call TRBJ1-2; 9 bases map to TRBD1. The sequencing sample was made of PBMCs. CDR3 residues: CASSYSGTGHYGYSF. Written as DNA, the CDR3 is TGTGCCAGCAGTTACTCGGGGACAGGGCACTATGGCTACTCCTTC.